This entry concerns a single T cell receptor beta chain. The antigen is undetermined. Treatment of any kind had been given to no patient before thyroid surgery. The source of the sample is a study of metastatic and nonmetastatic thyroid tumors. The overall study: Thyroid patients, malignant and benign, had repertoires compared across blood and tumor or nodule tissue. General study results and limits: Relative to benign nodules, malignant thyroid tumors were reportedly characterized by significantly elevated TCR beta diversity in blood and tumor.

Germline lookup yields CDR1 SGHRS and CDR2 YFSETQ. The junction had 6 bases not matched to a gene; V was cut back by 4 bases and J by 8 bases. The CDR3 is 13 amino acids. Original processing notes: Variation in CDR3 across clinicopathological groups served as the basis for constructing a distant-metastasis classifier in papillary thyroid cancer. TCRdb reprocessed the PCR reads using MiXCR. These V and J calls derive from TCRdb rather than the authors' analysis. The repertoire has about 22,000 clones, 15% to 20% of them found once; the top ten carry roughly 21%. This clonotype was sampled from a male donor with papillary thyroid cancer or a benign thyroid nodule (not recorded which). Some clones in this sample may be carry-over from other donors' samples. V gene TRBV5-1 combines with J gene TRBJ1-2; 9 bases are a match to TRBD1. The material sequenced was blood. The CDR3 DNA reads as TGCGCCAGCAGCGGACAGGGGTTGGAGGGCTACACCTTC. Its protein is CASSGQGLEGYTF.